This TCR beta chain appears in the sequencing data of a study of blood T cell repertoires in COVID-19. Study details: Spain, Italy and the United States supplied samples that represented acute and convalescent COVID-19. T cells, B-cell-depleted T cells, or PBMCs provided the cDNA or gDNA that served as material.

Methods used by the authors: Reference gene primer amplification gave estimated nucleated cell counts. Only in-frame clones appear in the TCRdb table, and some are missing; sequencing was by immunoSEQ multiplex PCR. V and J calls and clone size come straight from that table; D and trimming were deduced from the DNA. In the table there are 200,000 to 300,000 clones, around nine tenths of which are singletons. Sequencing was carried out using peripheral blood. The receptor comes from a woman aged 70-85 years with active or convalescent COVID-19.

Here the CDR3 reads CASSIAGTSVSGELFF. The CDR3 coding sequence is TGTGCCAGTAGTATCGCCGGGACTAGCGTTTCCGGGGAGCTGTTTTTT. This chain links TRBV19 with TRBJ2-2, with 10 nucleotides matching TRBD2. V dropped 3 bases and J dropped 6; count of bases not matched to a gene: 7. The CDR3 totals 16 residues. CDR1 is LNHDA and CDR2 is SQIVND in the germline V gene (reference sequence).